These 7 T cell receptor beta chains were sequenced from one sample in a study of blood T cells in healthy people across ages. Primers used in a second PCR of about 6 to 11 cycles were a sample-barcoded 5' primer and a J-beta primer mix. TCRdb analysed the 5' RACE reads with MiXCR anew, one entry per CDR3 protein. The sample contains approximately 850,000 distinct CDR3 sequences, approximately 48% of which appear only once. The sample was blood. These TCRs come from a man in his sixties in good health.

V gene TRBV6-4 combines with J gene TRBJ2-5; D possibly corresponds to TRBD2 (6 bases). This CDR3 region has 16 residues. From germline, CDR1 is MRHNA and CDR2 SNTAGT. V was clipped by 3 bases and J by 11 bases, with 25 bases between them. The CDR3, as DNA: TGTGCCAGCAGTGATTATATCCGGCCCGGGGGTAGAGAGCAGTACTTC. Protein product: CASSDYIRPGGREQYF.

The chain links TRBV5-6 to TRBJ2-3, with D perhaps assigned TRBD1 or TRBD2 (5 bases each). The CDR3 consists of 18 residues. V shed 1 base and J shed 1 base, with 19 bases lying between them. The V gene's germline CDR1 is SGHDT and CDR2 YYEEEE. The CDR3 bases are TGTGCCAGCAGCTTGTTAGGGGCCCGGGGAGAAGGCACAGATACGCAGTATTTT. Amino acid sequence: CASSLLGARGEGTDTQYF.

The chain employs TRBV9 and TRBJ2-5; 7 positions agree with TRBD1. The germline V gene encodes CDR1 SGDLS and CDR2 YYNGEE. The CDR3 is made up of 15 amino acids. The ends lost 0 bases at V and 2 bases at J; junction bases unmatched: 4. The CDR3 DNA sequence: TGTGCCAGCAGCGTAGCAGGGACAGTACAAGAGACCCAGTACTTC. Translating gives CASSVAGTVQETQYF.

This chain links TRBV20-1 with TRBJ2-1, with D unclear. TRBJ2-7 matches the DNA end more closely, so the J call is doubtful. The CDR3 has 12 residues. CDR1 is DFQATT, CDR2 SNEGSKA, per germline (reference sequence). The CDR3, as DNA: TGCAGTGCCACCCCCCTTCGCGATGAGCAGTACTTC. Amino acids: CSATPLRDEQYF.

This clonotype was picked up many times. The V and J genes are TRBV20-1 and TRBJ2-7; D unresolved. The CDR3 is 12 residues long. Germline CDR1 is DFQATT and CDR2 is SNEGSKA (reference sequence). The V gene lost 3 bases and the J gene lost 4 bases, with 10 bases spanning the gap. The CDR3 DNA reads TGCAGTGCTAGGTCTCGCCGATACGAGCAGTACTTC. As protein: CSARSRRYEQYF.

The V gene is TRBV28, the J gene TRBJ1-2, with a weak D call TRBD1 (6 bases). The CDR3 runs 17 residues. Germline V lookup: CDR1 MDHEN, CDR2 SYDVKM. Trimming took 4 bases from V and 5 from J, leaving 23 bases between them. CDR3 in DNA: TGTGCCAGCAGTTACGGACAGCTTCCCCAGCGCGGTTATGGCTACACCTTC. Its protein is CASSYGQLPQRGYGYTF.

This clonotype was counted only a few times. The DNA of the CDR3 is TGTGCCAGCAGCTCGAACAGGGGGAACACAGATACGCAGTATTTT. Amino acids: CASSSNRGNTDTQYF. V and J are TRBV5-6 and TRBJ2-3; 8 positions agree with TRBD1. The CDR3 totals 15 residues. J gave up 2 bases and V 3 bases, and 5 bases lay outside the gene matches. From germline, CDR1 is SGHDT and CDR2 YYEEEE.